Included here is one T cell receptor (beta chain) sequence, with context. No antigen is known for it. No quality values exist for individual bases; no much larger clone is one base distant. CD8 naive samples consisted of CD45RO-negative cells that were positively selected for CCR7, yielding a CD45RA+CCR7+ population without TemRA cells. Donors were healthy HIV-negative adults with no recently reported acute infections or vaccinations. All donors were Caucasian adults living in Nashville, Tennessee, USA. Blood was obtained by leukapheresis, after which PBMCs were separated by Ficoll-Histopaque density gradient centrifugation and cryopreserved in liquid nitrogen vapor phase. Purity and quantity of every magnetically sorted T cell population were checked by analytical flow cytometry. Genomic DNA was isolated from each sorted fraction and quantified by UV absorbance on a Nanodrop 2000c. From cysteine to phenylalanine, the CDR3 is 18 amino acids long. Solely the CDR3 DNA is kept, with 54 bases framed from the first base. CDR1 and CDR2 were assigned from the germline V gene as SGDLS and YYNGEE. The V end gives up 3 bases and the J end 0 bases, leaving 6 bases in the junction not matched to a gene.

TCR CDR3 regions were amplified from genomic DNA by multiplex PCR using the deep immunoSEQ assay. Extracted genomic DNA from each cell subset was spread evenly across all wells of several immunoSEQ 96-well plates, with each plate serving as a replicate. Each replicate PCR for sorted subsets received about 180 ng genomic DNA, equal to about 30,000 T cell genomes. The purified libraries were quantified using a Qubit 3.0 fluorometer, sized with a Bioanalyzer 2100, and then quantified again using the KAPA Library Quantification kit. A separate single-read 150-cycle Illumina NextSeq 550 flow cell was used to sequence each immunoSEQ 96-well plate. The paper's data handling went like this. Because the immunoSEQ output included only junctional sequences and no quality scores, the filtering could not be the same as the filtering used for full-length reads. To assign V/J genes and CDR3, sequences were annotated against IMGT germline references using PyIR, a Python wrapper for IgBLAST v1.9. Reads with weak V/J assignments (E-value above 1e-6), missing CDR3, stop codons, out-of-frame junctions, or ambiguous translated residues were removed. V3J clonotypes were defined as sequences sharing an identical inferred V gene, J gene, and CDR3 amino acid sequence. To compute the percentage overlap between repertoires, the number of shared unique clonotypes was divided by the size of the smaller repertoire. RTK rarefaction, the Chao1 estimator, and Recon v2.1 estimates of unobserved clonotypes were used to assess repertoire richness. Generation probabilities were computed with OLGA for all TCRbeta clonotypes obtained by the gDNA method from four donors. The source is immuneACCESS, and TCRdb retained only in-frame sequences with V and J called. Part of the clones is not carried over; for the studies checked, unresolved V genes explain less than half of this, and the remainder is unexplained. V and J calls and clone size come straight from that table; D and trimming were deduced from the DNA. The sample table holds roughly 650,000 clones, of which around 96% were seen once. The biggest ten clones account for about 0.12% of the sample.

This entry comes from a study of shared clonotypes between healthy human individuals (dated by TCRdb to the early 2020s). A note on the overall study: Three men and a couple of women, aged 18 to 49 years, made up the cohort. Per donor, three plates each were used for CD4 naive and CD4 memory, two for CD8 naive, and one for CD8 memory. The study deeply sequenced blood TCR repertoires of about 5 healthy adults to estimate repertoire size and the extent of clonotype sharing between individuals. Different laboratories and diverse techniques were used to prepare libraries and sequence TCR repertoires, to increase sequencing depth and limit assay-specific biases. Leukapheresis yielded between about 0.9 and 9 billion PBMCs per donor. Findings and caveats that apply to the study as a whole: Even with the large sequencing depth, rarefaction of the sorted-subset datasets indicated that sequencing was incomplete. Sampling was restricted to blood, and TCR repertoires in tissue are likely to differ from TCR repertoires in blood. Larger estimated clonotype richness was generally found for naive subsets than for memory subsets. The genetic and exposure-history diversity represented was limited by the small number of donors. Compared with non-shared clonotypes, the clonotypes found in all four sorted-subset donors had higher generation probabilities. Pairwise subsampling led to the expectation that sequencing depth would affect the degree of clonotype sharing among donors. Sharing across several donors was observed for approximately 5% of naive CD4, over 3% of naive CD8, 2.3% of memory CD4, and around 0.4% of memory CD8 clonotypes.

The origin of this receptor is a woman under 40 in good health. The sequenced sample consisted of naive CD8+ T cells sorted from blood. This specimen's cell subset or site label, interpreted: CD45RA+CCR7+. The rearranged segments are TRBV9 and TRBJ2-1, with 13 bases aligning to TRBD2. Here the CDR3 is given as CASSARTSGRISYNEQFF. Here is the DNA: TGTGCCAGCAGCGCGAGGACTAGCGGGAGAATCTCCTACAATGAGCAGTTCTTC.